This T cell receptor (beta chain) was sequenced for a study of Tregs in tolerant kidney transplant recipients. The method was immunoSEQ multiplex PCR; TCRdb's version includes in-frame clones alone and lacks a portion of them. Of 60,000 to 70,000 clones in the sample, roughly 90% were seen once. Study conclusions and caveats: Expanding Tregs on activated donor B cells appeared to best identify donor-specific TCRbeta clones. Few patients were studied, so findings need validation in larger groups.

On this clone itself: Its target is not known.

CDR1 is SNHLY, CDR2 FYNNEI, per germline. The V and J ends lost 6 bases and 1 base respectively, with 9 bases between them. The CDR3 is 13 residues long. J is TRBJ1-1 and V is TRBV2; perhaps TRBD1 as D (6 bases). The sequence was collected from a human donor who received a combined kidney and bone marrow transplant. Sequencing used CD8+ T cells from blood, obtained before the transplant. CDR3 sequence reads: CASRWTENTEAFF. The CDR3 DNA follows: TGTGCCAGCAGATGGACAGAGAACACTGAAGCTTTCTTT.